The T cell receptor beta chain under discussion was sequenced for a study of spatial heterogeneity in lung cancer. General study findings and limits: Compared with follow-up, resection was when ubiquitous expanded tumor TCRs appeared in blood more.

Single TCR cDNA molecules each had their own unique molecular identifier. TCRdb reprocessed the 5' RACE reads via MiXCR and lists one record per CDR3 protein. This sample has about 40,000 distinct CDR3 sequences; less than 5.5% occur once, and the top ten carry roughly 25%. In its sample, this clonotype was seen many times. Its target is not known. Time point specified: sample taken at primary tumor resection. The input material, whole RNA from tumor, nontumor lung or frozen PBMC, was sequenced unsorted. A total of 72 untreated early-stage non-small cell lung cancer patients served as donors. This CDR3 spans 18 amino acids. V lost 0 bases to trimming and J lost 0 bases, with 15 bases between them.

The TCR comes from a female donor with early-stage non-small cell lung cancer. The chain combines TRBV23-1 with TRBJ1-5, with a tentative D call TRBD1 (6 bases). TRBV23-1 is an ORF, and what it does is uncertain. The input for sequencing was PBMCs, taken at surgery. CDR3 in amino acids: CASSQSGAREDSNQPQHF. The CDR3 DNA reads TGCGCCAGCAGTCAATCGGGGGCAAGGGAGGATAGCAATCAGCCCCAGCATTTT.